These 20 T cell receptor beta chains were sequenced from one sample in a study of T cell repertoires in ileal Crohn's disease. Produced via immunoSEQ multiplex PCR; TCRdb's table is partial and in-frame only. The sample has 6,000 or so clones, 60% to 80% seen once; the top ten hold 9% to 10%. Sequenced sample: ileal tissue. The receptors stem from an adult with Crohn's disease.

This chain joins TRBV6-1 and TRBJ2-5; TRBD2 might be the D (6 bases). Germline values: CDR1 MNHNS, CDR2 SASEGT. The CDR3 runs to 13 residues. Trimming cost V 7 bases and J 5 bases, with 14 bases left between them. The CDR3 bases are TGTGCCAGCACTTCCGGGAGTGGGGAGACCCAGTACTTC. Its translation is CASTSGSGETQYF.

The J gene is TRBJ2-5, the V gene TRBV25-1; D is possibly TRBD2 (5 bases). The germline gives CDR1 MGHDK, CDR2 SYGVNS. CDR3 length: 14 residues. V gave up 3 bases and J gave up 1 base, with 9 bases separating them. CDR3 sequence (DNA): TGTGCCAGCAGTGAGGTAGCGTTCCAAGAGACCCAGTACTTC. Translation gives CASSEVAFQETQYF.

The gene calls are TRBV7-3 and TRBJ1-1, with 7 bases fitting TRBD1. The CDR3 contains 15 residues. V was pared by 5 bases and J by 4 bases, with 10 bases of the junction left unmatched. CDR1 and CDR2 from the germline V gene are SGHTA and FQGTGA. The CDR3 spells CASSPSTGTGTEAFF. The CDR3 bases are TGTGCCAGCAGCCCGTCGACAGGGACGGGCACTGAAGCTTTCTTT.

The genes are TRBV7-2 and TRBJ2-7; 11 bases align to TRBD2. Germline CDR1 is SGHTA and CDR2 is FQGNSA. Germline trimming cut 3 bases from V and 2 bases from J; bases unmatched to any gene: 6. The CDR3 is 16 residues long. CDR3 sequence (DNA): TGTGCCAGCAGCTTGGGACCTAGCGGGGGGCCCTACGAGCAGTACTTC. This codes for CASSLGPSGGPYEQYF.

J is TRBJ2-4 and V is TRBV9, with TRBD1 matching 8 bases. The CDR3 contains 13 residues. The ends lost 4 bases at V and 6 bases at J; junction bases unmatched: 3. Germline V gene data show CDR1 as SGDLS and CDR2 as YYNGEE. The CDR3 loop is CASSRDRGNIQYF. In DNA form, the CDR3 reads TGTGCCAGCAGCAGAGACAGGGGAAACATTCAGTACTTC.

The V call is TRBV30, the J call TRBJ2-7, with 11 bases lining up with TRBD2. Trimming took 4 bases from V and 4 from J; bases not matched to a gene: 12. The V gene's germline CDR1 is GTSNPN and CDR2 SVGIG (reference sequence). The CDR3 spans 16 residues. The CDR3 reads CAWTEIAGGHRYEQYF. The CDR3 bases are TGTGCCTGGACAGAAATAGCGGGAGGGCATCGTTACGAGCAGTACTTC.

This chain's CDR3 is CASSSGLAGASLYNEQFF. The CDR3 bases are TGTGCCAGCAGTTCAGGACTAGCGGGAGCCAGCCTTTACAATGAGCAGTTCTTC. The rearrangement links TRBV27 to TRBJ2-1; 13 bases align to TRBD2. V gave up 4 bases and J gave up 4 bases; unmatched junction bases: 10. The CDR3 spans 18 residues. In germline, CDR1 is MNHEY, CDR2 SMNVEV (reference sequence).

This chain connects TRBV7-8 to TRBJ2-7, with 9 bases matching TRBD2. CDR1 and CDR2 (germline): SGHVS, FQNEAQ. V dropped 3 bases and J dropped 4; count of bases not matched to a gene: 10. This CDR3 contains 16 residues. The CDR3 loop is CASSFSASGVKYEQYF. CDR3 nucleotide sequence: TGTGCCAGCAGCTTTAGCGCTAGCGGGGTGAAATACGAGCAGTACTTC.

The chain links TRBV4-3 to TRBJ2-4; 9 bases are a match to TRBD2. CDR3 length: 17 residues. CDR1 and CDR2 (germline): LGHNA, YSLEER. J gave up 5 bases and V 0 bases, and 8 bases lay outside the gene matches. The CDR3 loop is CASSQDRRGLAQNIQYF. CDR3 sequence (DNA): TGCGCCAGCAGCCAAGACAGGAGGGGACTAGCACAAAACATTCAGTACTTC.

This clone was seen only a few times. The chain combines TRBV2 with TRBJ2-1, with a weak D call TRBD2 (6 bases). The CDR3 sequence is 14 residues long. In germline, CDR1 is SNHLY, CDR2 FYNNEI. V was clipped by 4 bases and J by 5 bases, with 12 bases between them. The CDR3, as DNA: TGTGCCAGCAGTGCCGGGGGAAGGGACAATGAGCAGTTCTTC. The encoded protein is CASSAGGRDNEQFF.

This clone was seen a handful of times. The chain links TRBV19 to TRBJ1-5, with D perhaps TRBD1 (5 bases). The CDR3 sequence is 14 residues long. Between the trimmed V and J ends, which lost 4 bases and 6 bases, there was a span of 13 bases. Looked up from germline, CDR1 is LNHDA and CDR2 is SQIVND (reference sequence). CDR3 sequence: CASSSQGQGQPQHF. CDR3 DNA sequence: TGTGCCAGTAGTAGCCAGGGTCAAGGTCAGCCCCAGCATTTT. The complete variable domain, with remaining parts taken from reference TRBV19 and TRBJ1-5, reads DGGITQSPKYLFRKEGQNVTLSCEQNLNHDAMYWYRQDPGQGLRLIYYSQIVNDFQKGDIAEGYSVSREKKESFPLTVTSAQKNPTAFYLCASSSQGQGQPQHFGDGTRLSIL.

This chain uses TRBV5-4 with TRBJ1-2, with D possibly matching TRBD1 (6 bases). The CDR3 runs to 15 residues. CDR1 is SGHNT, CDR2 YYREEE, per germline (reference sequence). V dropped 0 bases and J dropped 2 bases, with 11 bases sitting between them. CDR3 in DNA: TGTGCCAGCAGCTTGGCCGGGACACGAAACTATGGCTACACCTTC. Translated: CASSLAGTRNYGYTF.

The gene calls are TRBV19 and TRBJ1-6; D remains unclear. The V gene lost 9 bases and the J gene lost 0 bases, with 9 bases spanning the gap. The CDR3 is 14 amino acids. Germline loops: CDR1 LNHDA, CDR2 SQIVND (reference sequence). The CDR3 spells CASRPSSYNSPLHF. The CDR3 coding sequence is TGTGCCAGCCGGCCTAGCTCCTATAATTCACCCCTCCACTTT. The complete variable domain, with remaining parts taken from reference TRBV19 and TRBJ1-6, reads DGGITQSPKYLFRKEGQNVTLSCEQNLNHDAMYWYRQDPGQGLRLIYYSQIVNDFQKGDIAEGYSVSREKKESFPLTVTSAQKNPTAFYLCASRPSSYNSPLHFGNGTRLTVT.

The J gene is TRBJ2-3, the V gene TRBV6-1, with D maybe TRBD1 (5 bases). The CDR3 has 20 amino acids. Looked up from germline, CDR1 is MNHNS and CDR2 is SASEGT. Trimming removed 1 base from V and 0 bases from J, with 23 bases in between. The CDR3 DNA reads TGTGCCAGCAGTGAAGGAGATTGGGGCCGCTTTTCTGAAAGCACAGATACGCAGTATTTT. Residues: CASSEGDWGRFSESTDTQYF.

This rearrangement joins TRBV7-3 to TRBJ2-1; tentative D call: TRBD1 (5 bases). V shed 6 bases and J shed 1 base, with 10 bases lying between them. Germline loops: CDR1 SGHTA, CDR2 FQGTGA. The CDR3 sequence is 14 residues long. CDR3 DNA sequence: TGTGCCAGCAGTACCCAGGGATCCTACAATGAGCAGTTCTTC. Translation: CASSTQGSYNEQFF.

The chain is built from TRBV19 and TRBJ1-1, with 9 bases that match TRBD1. Per the germline V gene, CDR1 is LNHDA and CDR2 is SQIVND (reference sequence). This CDR3 is built from 14 residues. The J segment lost 8 bases and the V segment lost 1 base, leaving 5 bases of the junction unmatched. CDR3 protein: CASSIVTGGIEAFF. The CDR3 DNA sequence: TGTGCCAGTAGTATAGTGACAGGGGGAATAGAAGCTTTCTTT.

The V call is TRBV19, the J call TRBJ1-2, with 9 bases matching TRBD1. V trimming: 4 bases; J trimming: 4 bases; junction bases outside the gene matches: 10. This CDR3 has 16 residues. Germline V lookup: CDR1 LNHDA, CDR2 SQIVND (reference sequence). The CDR3 sequence is CASSTMRTGVTYGYTF. CDR3 DNA: TGTGCCAGTAGTACGATGAGGACAGGGGTGACCTATGGCTACACCTTC.

The gene calls are TRBV4-1 and TRBJ1-4, with D maybe TRBD1 (6 bases). Trimming took 3 bases from V and 3 from J, leaving 11 bases between them. CDR3 length equals 15 residues. Germline CDR1 and CDR2: MGHRA and YSYEKL. The CDR3 reads CASSHLRGSNEKLFF. CDR3 DNA: TGCGCCAGCAGCCACCTCAGGGGTTCTAATGAAAAACTGTTTTTT.

The chain joins TRBV7-9 to TRBJ2-5, with D perhaps matching TRBD1 (6 bases). V lost 1 base and J lost 2, with 11 bases in between. CDR3 length equals 15 residues. Germline-derived CDR1 and CDR2 are SEHNR and FQNEAQ (reference sequence). The CDR3 is CASSLVPGTQETQYF. The CDR3 DNA sequence: TGTGCCAGCAGCTTAGTCCCTGGGACACAAGAGACCCAGTACTTC.

This clone was detected only a few times. CDR3 in DNA: TGCAGCGCCTCTAGCCCCTTGGAGCGGGATACGCAGTATTTT. It yields the protein CSASSPLERDTQYF. The V gene is TRBV29-1, the J gene TRBJ2-3; weak D call: TRBD2 (5 bases). The V and J ends lost 7 bases and 6 bases respectively, with 20 bases between them. Germline-derived CDR1 and CDR2 are SQVTM and ANQGSEA. The CDR3 has 14 residues.